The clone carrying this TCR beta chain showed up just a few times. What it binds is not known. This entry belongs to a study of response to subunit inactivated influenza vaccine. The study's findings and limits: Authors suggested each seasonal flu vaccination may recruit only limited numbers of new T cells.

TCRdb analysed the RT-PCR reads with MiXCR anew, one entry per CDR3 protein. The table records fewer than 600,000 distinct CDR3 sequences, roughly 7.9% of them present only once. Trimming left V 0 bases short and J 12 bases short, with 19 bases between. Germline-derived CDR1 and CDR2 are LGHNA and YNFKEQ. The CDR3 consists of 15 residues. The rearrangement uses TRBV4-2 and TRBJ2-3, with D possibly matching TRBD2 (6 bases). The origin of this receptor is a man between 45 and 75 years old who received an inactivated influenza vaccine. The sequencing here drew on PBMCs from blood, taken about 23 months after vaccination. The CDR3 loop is CASSQDPPGTVSQYF. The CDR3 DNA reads TGTGCCAGCAGCCAAGATCCCCCGGGGACTGTCTCACAGTATTTT.